The clone carrying this T cell receptor (beta chain) showed up many times. These data are taken from a study of prognosis after radiotherapy for stage I lung cancer. V trimming: 3 bases; J trimming: 5 bases; junction bases outside the gene matches: 2. Germline loops: CDR1 MGHRA, CDR2 YSYEKL. The CDR3 consists of 13 residues. Genomic DNA provided the template from which TCR beta CDR3 was amplified by two-round multiplex PCR. Primers (each specific to one TRBV or TRBJ gene) were used in first-round PCR. TCRdb re-analysed the multiplex PCR reads in MiXCR, keeping a single row per CDR3 protein. This sample has 20,000 to 25,000 distinct CDR3 sequences, with 35% to 40% found just once.

The sequence was collected from a donor of 50 years or more with non-small cell lung cancer. Sequenced here: PBMCs, sampled before or after stereotactic body radiation therapy (not recorded which). The chain is built from TRBV4-1 and TRBJ2-3; 7 bases align to TRBD2. The CDR3, as DNA: TGCGCCAGCAGCCAGCGGGGGATAGATACGCAGTATTTT. It specifies CASSQRGIDTQYF.